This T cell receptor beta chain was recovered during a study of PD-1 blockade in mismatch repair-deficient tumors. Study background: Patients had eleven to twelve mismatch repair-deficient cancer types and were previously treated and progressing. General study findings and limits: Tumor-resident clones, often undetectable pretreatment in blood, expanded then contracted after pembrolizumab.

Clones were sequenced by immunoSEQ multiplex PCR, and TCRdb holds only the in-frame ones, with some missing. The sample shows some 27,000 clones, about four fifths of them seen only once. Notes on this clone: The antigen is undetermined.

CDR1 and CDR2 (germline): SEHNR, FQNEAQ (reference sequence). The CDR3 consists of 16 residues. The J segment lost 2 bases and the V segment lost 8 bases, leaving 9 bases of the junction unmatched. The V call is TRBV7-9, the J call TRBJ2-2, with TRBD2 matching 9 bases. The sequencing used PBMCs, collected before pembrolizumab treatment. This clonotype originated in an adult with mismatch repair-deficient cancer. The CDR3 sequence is CASGVFSGRNTGELFF. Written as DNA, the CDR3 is TGTGCCAGCGGGGTCTTTAGCGGGAGAAACACCGGGGAGCTGTTTTTT.